This is a list of T cell receptor beta chains from one sample in a study of T-cell memory formation after mild COVID-19. TCRdb reanalysed the 5' RACE reads using MiXCR and keeps one entry per CDR3 protein. This table holds tens of thousands of distinct CDR3 sequences, 9% to 15% found once. Material: PBMCs or a T cell subset sorted from them (not recorded which). These TCRs come from a man in his late teens or twenties who had mild COVID-19 (a few samples of this study predate the infection). Cell type and time point are not known. Each CDR3 is given with its conserved first and last residue. The D gene is left open where the match is weak. Where a row states a size, it is once, few, many or the class of an expanded clone; other rows omit it.

j_call d_call clone_size v_call cdr3_nt cdr3_aa
TRBJ2-3 TRBD1 few TRBV16 TGTGCCAGCAGCCAAAACAGGGGAACAGATACGCAGTATTTT CASSQNRGTDTQYF
TRBJ2-7 TRBD2 many TRBV20-1 TGCAGTGCTAGAGCCGGGACTAGAAGCTACGAGCAGTACTTC CSARAGTRSYEQYF
TRBJ2-3 . many TRBV12-3/TRBV12-4 TGTGCCAGCACTTTACTAGGTCTCACAGATACGCAGTATTTT CASTLLGLTDTQYF
TRBJ2-1 . many TRBV28 TGTGCCAGCAGTTCCTCCGGGACCAGGCGCTCCTACAATGAGCAGTTCTTC CASSSSGTRRSYNEQFF
TRBJ2-3 . . TRBV4-3 TGCGCCAGCAGCCTAACCGGATTTCTCACAGATACGCAGTATTTT CASSLTGFLTDTQYF
TRBJ2-3 . . TRBV7-2 TGTGCCAGCAGCGAGAATGCACGGGGTACGCAGTATTTT CASSENARGTQYF
TRBJ2-1 TRBD1 few TRBV14 TGTGCCAGCAGGCGAACCGGGACAGGGGGCTACAATGAGCAGTTCTTC CASRRTGTGGYNEQFF
TRBJ2-2 TRBD1 many TRBV12-3/TRBV12-4 TGTGCCAGCAGTCCGTGGACAGGCAACACCGGGGAGCTGTTTTTT CASSPWTGNTGELFF
TRBJ2-3 TRBD2 few TRBV6-5 TGTGCCAGCACCACTAGCGGGGCAGATACGCAGTATTTT CASTTSGADTQYF
TRBJ2-3 TRBD2 . TRBV5-5 TGTGCCAGCAGACTAGCGGGGCTGGTAACAGATACGCAGTATTTT CASRLAGLVTDTQYF
TRBJ1-5 . . TRBV12-3/TRBV12-4 TGTGCCAGCAGCAGAGATCCTAGCAATCAGCCCCAGCATTTT CASSRDPSNQPQHF
TRBJ1-2 . . TRBV9 TGTGCCAGCAGCGTAGAGGGATCCTATGGCTACACCTTC CASSVEGSYGYTF
TRBJ2-2 . many TRBV10-3 TGTGCCATCACCGAGCGACAGGGAGGCACCGGGGAGCTGTTTTTT CAITERQGGTGELFF
TRBJ1-4 TRBD1 . TRBV11-3 TGTGCCAGCAGCCTCACCGGGACAGGGGATGAAAAACTGTTTTTT CASSLTGTGDEKLFF
TRBJ1-3 TRBD1 . TRBV7-2 TGTGCCAGCAGCTATACGACAGGGGGCTCTGGAAACACCATATATTTT CASSYTTGGSGNTIYF
TRBJ1-2 . few TRBV7-7 TGTGCCAGCAGCTTCGAGACTACACATGGCTACACCTTC CASSFETTHGYTF
TRBJ2-3 . few TRBV7-3 TGTGCCAGCAGCTTAGCGGCCCTTGCGGATACGCAGTATTTT CASSLAALADTQYF
TRBJ2-1 . few TRBV25-1 TGTGCCAGCAGTGAAGAGGGAACGCGCCATGAGCAGTTCTTC CASSEEGTRHEQFF
TRBJ1-5 . . TRBV20-1 TGCAGTGCTAGAGGAGGGACGTCCGTCGGGCAGCCCCAGCATTTT CSARGGTSVGQPQHF
TRBJ2-3 TRBD1 few TRBV6-6 TGTGCCAGCGGACTCACCGGGACAGGGAGTGGGCAGTATTTT CASGLTGTGSGQYF
TRBJ1-4 TRBD1 few TRBV5-1 TGCGCCAGCAGCTTGTCAGGGGGCACAACTAATGAAAAACTGTTTTTT CASSLSGGTTNEKLFF
TRBJ2-5 TRBD2 . TRBV5-1 TGCGCCAGCAGCTTCACTAGCGGGGGGCAAGAGACCCAGTACTTC CASSFTSGGQETQYF
TRBJ2-6 TRBD2 many TRBV4-2 TGTGCCAGCAGCCAAGAAGCGGGGGTCGGGGCCAACGTCCTGACTTTC CASSQEAGVGANVLTF
TRBJ2-5 . few TRBV4-3 TGCGCCAGCATTGTCGGCGGGGTGGGGGAACAAGAGACCCAGTACTTC CASIVGGVGEQETQYF
TRBJ1-2 . . TRBV7-9 TGTGCCAGCACCCCCGAGGTGGGGGGAAACTATGGCTACACCTTC CASTPEVGGNYGYTF
TRBJ2-7 . few TRBV18 TGTGCCAGCTCCCTTGAGGGCAGCCTCAAATCCTACGAGCAGTACTTC CASSLEGSLKSYEQYF
TRBJ2-2 TRBD1 few TRBV9 TGTGCCAGCAGCCTTCGACAGGGGGCCCCCGACACCGGGGAGCTGTTTTTT CASSLRQGAPDTGELFF
TRBJ2-4 TRBD2 . TRBV5-4 TGTGCCAGCAGCTCCTGGGGACTAGCAGGGAAAAACATTCAGTACTTC CASSSWGLAGKNIQYF
TRBJ2-2 . many TRBV6-5 TGTGCCAGCAGTTATGGGCAGGAGGCCGGGGAGCTGTTTTTT CASSYGQEAGELFF
TRBJ1-6 TRBD1 . TRBV18 TGTGCCAGCTCACCTACAGGGGGCCAATTTAATTCACCCCTCCACTTT CASSPTGGQFNSPLHF
TRBJ1-2 . few TRBV4-2 TGTGCCAGCAGCCAAGTTCCTGGAACGGACAGTAACTATGGCTACACCTTC CASSQVPGTDSNYGYTF
TRBJ2-5 TRBD1 many TRBV5-6 TGTGCCAGCAGGGCCGGGACAGGATTCCAAGAGACCCAGTACTTC CASRAGTGFQETQYF
TRBJ2-7 TRBD1 many TRBV7-2 TGTGCCAGCAGCTTAGATTCAGGGGGCGTTTTCGAGCAGTACTTC CASSLDSGGVFEQYF
TRBJ2-3 . . TRBV6-4 TGTGCCAGCAGTGAAGAGGGATCTAGCACAGATACGCAGTATTTT CASSEEGSSTDTQYF
TRBJ1-1 . many TRBV7-2 TGTGCCAGCAGCTTAGGGGCGCATGGCACTGAAGCTTTCTTT CASSLGAHGTEAFF
TRBJ1-6 TRBD1 . TRBV5-1 TGCGCCAGCAGCCTCGGGACAGAACTTCATTCACCCCTCCACTTT CASSLGTELHSPLHF
TRBJ2-5 . . TRBV18 TGTGCCAGCTCACCACCGTCACAGGGTGAGACCCAGTACTTC CASSPPSQGETQYF
TRBJ1-5 . . TRBV7-2 TGTGCCAGCAGCTTAGATTTGGGCACGAGGTATAGCAATCAGCCCCAGCATTTT CASSLDLGTRYSNQPQHF
TRBJ2-5 . . TRBV2 TGTGCCAGCAGTGTCTGGGGGCAGGAGGAGACCCAGTACTTC CASSVWGQEETQYF
TRBJ1-4 TRBD1 few TRBV4-3 TGCGCCAGCAGCCAAGCAAGTTCTGGGACAGCTAATGAAAAACTGTTTTTT CASSQASSGTANEKLFF
TRBJ2-1 TRBD1 few TRBV19 TGTGCCAGTAGTACTCGACAGGGGGATGAGCAGTTCTTC CASSTRQGDEQFF
TRBJ1-4 . few TRBV7-7 TGTGCCAGCAGTTCCACAGGCGCAACTAATGAAAAACTGTTTTTT CASSSTGATNEKLFF
TRBJ1-6 . . TRBV7-2 TGTGCCAGCAGGCGAATGGGTTCACCCCTCCACTTT CASRRMGSPLHF
TRBJ1-1 . . TRBV12-3/TRBV12-4 TGTGCCAGCAGCCGGAATCGACAGTACTCCATAAACACTGAAGCTTTCTTT CASSRNRQYSINTEAFF
TRBJ1-1 . . TRBV15 TGTGCCACCAGCAGAGACGGTCGGGCCACTGAAGCTTTCTTT CATSRDGRATEAFF
TRBJ2-5 TRBD2 . TRBV15 TGTGCCACCAGCTTCGGGCTAGCGGGGGTGGAGACCCAGTACTTC CATSFGLAGVETQYF
TRBJ2-3 TRBD2 . TRBV5-4 TGTGCCAGCAGCGTCAGACTAGCGGGGGGCCTAACAGATACGCAGTATTTT CASSVRLAGGLTDTQYF
TRBJ2-3 TRBD1 few TRBV12-3/TRBV12-4 TGTGCCAGCAGGGGGACAGGGACTAGCACAGATACGCAGTATTTT CASRGTGTSTDTQYF
TRBJ1-6 . many TRBV7-2 TGTGCCAGCAGCTTTATAGCCGGGGACAATTCACCCCTCCACTTT CASSFIAGDNSPLHF